The entry that follows covers one TCR beta chain sequence. The table came from immunoSEQ multiplex PCR; TCRdb's copy has only in-frame clones and leaves some out. The table lists about 39,000 clones, 84% of them singletons. Trimming took 2 bases from V and 12 from J; bases not matched to a gene: 8. Germline V CDR1 and CDR2: SGHNT, YYREEE (reference sequence). This CDR3 contains 12 residues. The data were obtained in a study of blood T cell repertoires in COVID-19. In the study overall: From T cells, B-cell-depleted T cells, or PBMCs came the material, which was cDNA or gDNA.

Sequencing was carried out using peripheral blood. This receptor was obtained from a man aged 50 to 60 with active or convalescent COVID-19. The chain couples TRBV5-4 to TRBJ2-7; 7 bases are shared with TRBD1. The CDR3 DNA is TGTGCCAGCAGCTTAAGACAGGGAGAGACGTACTTC. This translates into CASSLRQGETYF.